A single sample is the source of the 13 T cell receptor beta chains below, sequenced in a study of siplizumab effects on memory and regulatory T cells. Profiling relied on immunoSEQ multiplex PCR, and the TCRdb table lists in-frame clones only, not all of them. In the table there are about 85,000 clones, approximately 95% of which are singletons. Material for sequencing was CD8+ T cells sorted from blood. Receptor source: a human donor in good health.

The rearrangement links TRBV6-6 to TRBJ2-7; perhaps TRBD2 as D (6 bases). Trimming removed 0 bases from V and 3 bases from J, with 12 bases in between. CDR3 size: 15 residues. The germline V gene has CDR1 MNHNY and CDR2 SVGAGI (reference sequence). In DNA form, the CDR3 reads TGTGCCAGCAGTTACTCGTTAGCGGAGTTCTACGAGCAGTACTTC. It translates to CASSYSLAEFYEQYF.

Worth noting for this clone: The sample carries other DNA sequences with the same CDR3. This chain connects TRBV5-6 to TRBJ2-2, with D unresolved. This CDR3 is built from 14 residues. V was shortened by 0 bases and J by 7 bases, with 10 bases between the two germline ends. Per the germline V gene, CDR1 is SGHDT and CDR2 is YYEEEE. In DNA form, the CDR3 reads TGTGCCAGCAGCTTGGTGGCGCCCATCGGGGAGCTGTTTTTT. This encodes CASSLVAPIGELFF.

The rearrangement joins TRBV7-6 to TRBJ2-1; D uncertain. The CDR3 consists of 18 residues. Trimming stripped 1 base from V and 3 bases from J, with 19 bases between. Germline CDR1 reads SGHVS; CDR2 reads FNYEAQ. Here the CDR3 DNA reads TGTGCCAGCAGCTTAGGGGGTCCACTTCTTTTGTTCTACAATGAGCAGTTCTTC. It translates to CASSLGGPLLLFYNEQFF.

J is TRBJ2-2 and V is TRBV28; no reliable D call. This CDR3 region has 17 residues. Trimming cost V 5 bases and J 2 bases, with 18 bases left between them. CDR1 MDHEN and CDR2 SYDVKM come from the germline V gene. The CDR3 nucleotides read TGTGCCAGCAGTCTCTACCTTGGAACAGAAAACACCGGGGAGCTGTTTTTT. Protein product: CASSLYLGTENTGELFF.

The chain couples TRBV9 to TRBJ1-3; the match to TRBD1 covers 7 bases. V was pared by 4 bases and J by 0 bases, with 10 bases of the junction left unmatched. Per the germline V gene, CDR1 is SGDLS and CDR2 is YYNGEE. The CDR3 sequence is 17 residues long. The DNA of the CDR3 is TGTGCCAGCAGCACCCCGCGAGGGGGCTCCTCTGGAAACACCATATATTTT. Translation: CASSTPRGGSSGNTIYF.

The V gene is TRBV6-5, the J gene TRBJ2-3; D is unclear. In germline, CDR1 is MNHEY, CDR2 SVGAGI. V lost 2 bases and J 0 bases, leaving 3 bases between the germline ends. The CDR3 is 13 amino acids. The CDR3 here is CASSYSSTDTQYF. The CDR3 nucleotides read TGTGCCAGCAGTTACAGTAGCACAGATACGCAGTATTTT.

The CDR3 loop reads CASSKVEKSYEQYF. As DNA, the CDR3 is TGTGCCAGCAGCAAAGTAGAAAAGAGTTACGAGCAGTACTTC. This chain connects TRBV21-1 to TRBJ2-7; the table's D call, TRBD2, was not checked against the DNA. TRBV21-1 is assigned pseudogene status. This CDR3 comprises 14 residues.

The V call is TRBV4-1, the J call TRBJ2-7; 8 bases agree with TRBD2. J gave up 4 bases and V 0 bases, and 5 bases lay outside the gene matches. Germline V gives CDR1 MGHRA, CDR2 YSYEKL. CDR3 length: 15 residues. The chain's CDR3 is CASSQDPLAGYEQYF. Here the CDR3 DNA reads TGCGCCAGCAGCCAAGATCCCCTAGCGGGTTACGAGCAGTACTTC.

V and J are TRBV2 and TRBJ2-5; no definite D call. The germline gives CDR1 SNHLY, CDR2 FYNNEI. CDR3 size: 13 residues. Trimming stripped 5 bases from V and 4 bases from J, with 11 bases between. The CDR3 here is CASSPLTGETQYF. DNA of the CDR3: TGTGCCAGCAGTCCCCTAACCGGAGAGACCCAGTACTTC.

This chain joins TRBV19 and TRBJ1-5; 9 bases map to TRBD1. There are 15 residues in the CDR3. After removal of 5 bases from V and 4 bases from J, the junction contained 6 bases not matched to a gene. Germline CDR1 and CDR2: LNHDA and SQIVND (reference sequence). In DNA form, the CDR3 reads TGTGCCAGTAGTCCTGGGACAGGGAGGAATCAGCCCCAGCATTTT. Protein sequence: CASSPGTGRNQPQHF.

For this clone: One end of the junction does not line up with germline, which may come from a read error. The DNA for the CDR3 is TGTGCTAGCAGCCAAAACCGGGCCAACGTCCTGACTTTC. Protein product: CASSQNRANVLTF. This chain joins TRBV7-7 and TRBJ2-6; no reliable D call. The CDR3 runs 13 residues. The germline CDR1 and CDR2 sequences are SSHAT and FNYEAQ (reference sequence).

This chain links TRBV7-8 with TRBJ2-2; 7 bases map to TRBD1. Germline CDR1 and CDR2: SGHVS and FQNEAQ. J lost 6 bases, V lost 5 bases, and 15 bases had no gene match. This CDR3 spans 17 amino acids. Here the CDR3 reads CASSDLLGTEDPGELFF. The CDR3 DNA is TGTGCCAGCAGCGATCTGTTGGGGACAGAGGACCCCGGGGAGCTGTTTTTT.

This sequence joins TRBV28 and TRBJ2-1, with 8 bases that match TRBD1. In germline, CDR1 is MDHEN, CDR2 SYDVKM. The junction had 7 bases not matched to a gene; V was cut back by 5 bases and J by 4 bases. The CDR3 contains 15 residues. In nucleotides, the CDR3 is TGTGCCAGCAGTCCCGAGGGACAGGTTTACAATGAGCAGTTCTTC. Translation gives CASSPEGQVYNEQFF. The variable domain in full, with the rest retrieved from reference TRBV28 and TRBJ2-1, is DVKVTQSSRYLVKRTGEKVFLECVQDMDHENMFWYRQDPGLGLRLIYFSYDVKMKEKGDIPEGYSVSREKKERFSLILESASTNQTSMYLCASSPEGQVYNEQFFGPGTRLTVL.